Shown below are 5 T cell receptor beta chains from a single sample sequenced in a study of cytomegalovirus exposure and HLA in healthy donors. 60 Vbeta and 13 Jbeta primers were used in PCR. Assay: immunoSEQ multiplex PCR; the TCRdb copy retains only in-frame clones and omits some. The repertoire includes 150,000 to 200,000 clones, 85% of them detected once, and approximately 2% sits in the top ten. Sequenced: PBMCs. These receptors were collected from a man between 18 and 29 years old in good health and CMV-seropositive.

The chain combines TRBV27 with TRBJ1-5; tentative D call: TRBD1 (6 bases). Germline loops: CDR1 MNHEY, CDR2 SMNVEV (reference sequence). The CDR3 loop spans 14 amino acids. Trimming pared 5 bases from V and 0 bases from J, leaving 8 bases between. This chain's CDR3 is CASSGQYSNQPQHF. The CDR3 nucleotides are TGTGCCAGCAGTGGACAGTATAGCAATCAGCCCCAGCATTTT.

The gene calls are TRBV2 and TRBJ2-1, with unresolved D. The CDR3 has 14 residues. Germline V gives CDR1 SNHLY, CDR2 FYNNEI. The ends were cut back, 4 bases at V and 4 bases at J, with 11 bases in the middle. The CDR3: CASSGHKQYNEQFF. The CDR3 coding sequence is TGTGCCAGCAGTGGTCATAAACAGTACAATGAGCAGTTCTTC. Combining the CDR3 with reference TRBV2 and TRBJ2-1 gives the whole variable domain EPEVTQTPSHQVTQMGQEVILRCVPISNHLYFYWYRQILGQKVEFLVSFYNNEISEKSEIFDDQFSVERPDGSNFTLKIRSTKLEDSAMYFCASSGHKQYNEQFFGPGTRLTVL.

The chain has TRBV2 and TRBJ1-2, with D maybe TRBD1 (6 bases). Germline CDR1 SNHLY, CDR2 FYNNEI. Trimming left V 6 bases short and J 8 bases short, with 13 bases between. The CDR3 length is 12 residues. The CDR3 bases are TGTGCCAGCAGGGAACACAGGGCGGGCTACACCTTC. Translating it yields CASREHRAGYTF.

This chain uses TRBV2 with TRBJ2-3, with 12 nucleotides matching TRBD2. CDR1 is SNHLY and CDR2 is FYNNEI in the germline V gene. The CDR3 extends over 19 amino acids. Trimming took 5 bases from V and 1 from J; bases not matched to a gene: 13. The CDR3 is CASSRMRLAGGRGTDTQYF. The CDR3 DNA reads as TGTGCCAGCAGTCGAATGCGGCTAGCGGGGGGGCGGGGCACAGATACGCAGTATTTT.

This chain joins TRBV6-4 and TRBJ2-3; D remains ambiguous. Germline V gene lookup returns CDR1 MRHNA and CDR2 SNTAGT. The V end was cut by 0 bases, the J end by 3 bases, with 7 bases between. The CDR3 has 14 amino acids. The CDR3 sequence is CASSDSRETDTQYF. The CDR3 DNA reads TGTGCCAGCAGTGACTCGAGAGAAACAGATACGCAGTATTTT.